Presented here are 10 T cell receptor beta chains from one specimen sequenced in a study of CD8 T cells in ankylosing spondylitis. Study-level points and caveats: About eight highly homologous variants made up a TCR beta motif that seemed to typify ankylosing spondylitis blood.

TCRdb reanalysed the 5' RACE reads using MiXCR and keeps one entry per CDR3 protein. The repertoire holds roughly 670,000 distinct CDR3 sequences, roughly 19% seen once, with 15% to 20% in the top ten. Their antigens remain unidentified. Specimen: blood, either unsorted or a sorted T cell fraction (not recorded which). The receptors were sampled from a male donor with ankylosing spondylitis.

The chain has TRBV29-1 and TRBJ2-1; maybe TRBD1 (7 bases). Germline CDR1 and CDR2: SQVTM and ANQGSEA. The CDR3 extends over 15 amino acids. V lost 2 bases to trimming and J lost 6 bases, with 17 bases between them. CDR3 bases: TGCAGCGTTGAACCGAGGGACCAGGGGGGCAATGAGCAGTTCTTC. Translating it yields CSVEPRDQGGNEQFF.

The chain has TRBV11-2 and TRBJ2-7; 8 nucleotides line up with TRBD2. The CDR3 length is 16 residues. In germline, CDR1 is SGHAT, CDR2 FQNNGV. V lost 5 bases to trimming and J lost 4 bases; unmatched junction nucleotides: 13. DNA of the CDR3: TGTGCCAGCAGCACCGGGGCCTTTAGCGGGACGTACGAGCAGTACTTC. It codes for CASSTGAFSGTYEQYF.

In this sample, this clonotype turned up many times. For the CDR3, the DNA is TGTGCCAGCAGACGGGACAACGGGCGCACTGAAGCTTTCTTT. Protein product: CASRRDNGRTEAFF. The J gene is TRBJ1-1, the V gene TRBV12-3 or TRBV12-4; possibly TRBD1 for D (6 bases). The CDR3 contains 14 residues. Trimming shortened V by 6 bases and J by 4 bases, and 15 bases separated the two germline ends.

The rearrangement uses TRBV7-8 and TRBJ2-2, with D unclear. Germline V CDR1 and CDR2: SGHVS, FQNEAQ. The CDR3 runs 17 residues. Trimming took 3 bases from V and 2 from J, leaving 16 bases between them. CDR3 DNA sequence: TGTGCCAGCAGCTTGGGCCCGAGCGCGATTAACACCGGGGAGCTGTTTTTT. Protein sequence: CASSLGPSAINTGELFF.

CDR3 sequence (DNA): TGTGCCAGCAGCTTAGCGTGGGGGGAGCAGTACTTC. The encoded protein is CASSLAWGEQYF. V gene TRBV7-6 combines with J gene TRBJ2-7, with D perhaps assigned TRBD1 or TRBD2 (5 bases each). V was pared by 0 bases and J by 7 bases, with 7 bases between. This CDR3 spans 12 amino acids. Per the germline V gene, CDR1 is SGHVS and CDR2 is FNYEAQ.

CDR3 sequence reads: CASSWSGATNEKLFF. CDR3 bases: TGTGCCAGCAGTTGGAGCGGCGCAACTAATGAAAAACTGTTTTTT. The chain joins TRBV11-2 to TRBJ1-4; D is unresolved. The length of the CDR3 is 15 residues. Per germline, CDR1 SGHAT and CDR2 FQNNGV. V dropped 6 bases and J dropped 0 bases, with 11 bases sitting between them.

This clonotype has more than one count but fewer than ten. This chain uses TRBV5-1 with TRBJ2-2; perhaps TRBD1 as D (6 bases). The V end lost 5 bases, the J end lost 4 bases, and 12 bases lay between the germline ends. The CDR3 consists of 14 residues. Germline V gives CDR1 SGHRS, CDR2 YFSETQ. CDR3 residues: CASRLQGATGELFF. Written as DNA, the CDR3 is TGCGCCAGCAGGTTACAGGGAGCCACCGGGGAGCTGTTTTTT.

This clonotype was seen a handful of times. The chain uses TRBV29-1 and TRBJ2-5; 8 nucleotides match TRBD1. The germline gives CDR1 SQVTM, CDR2 ANQGSEA. The J segment lost 4 bases and the V segment lost 6 bases, leaving 10 bases of the junction unmatched. This CDR3 comprises 14 residues. The CDR3 coding sequence is TGCAGCGTGAAGGTTCAGGGGGCCGGAGAGACCCAGTACTTC. This encodes CSVKVQGAGETQYF.

The chain links TRBV4-2 to TRBJ2-3; 7 bases align to TRBD1. Trimming at V came to 2 bases and at J to 2 bases, leaving 4 bases not matched to a gene. The CDR3 loop spans 15 amino acids. The germline gives CDR1 LGHNA, CDR2 YNFKEQ. CDR3 sequence (DNA): TGTGCCAGCAGCCAAACAGGGGCCATCACAGATACGCAGTATTTT. It yields the protein CASSQTGAITDTQYF.

V is TRBV20-1 and J is TRBJ2-7; D is unresolved. The CDR3 loop spans 13 amino acids. Germline assignment: CDR1 DFQATT and CDR2 SNEGSKA (reference sequence). The V gene lost 6 bases and the J gene lost 3 bases, with 15 bases spanning the gap. CDR3 sequence: CSATHPSSYEQYF. The CDR3 DNA reads TGCAGTGCCACCCACCCGTCTAGCTACGAGCAGTACTTC.